The 5 T cell receptor beta chains listed next were all sequenced from one sample in a study of T cells in narcolepsy. Sequencing was performed with immunoSEQ multiplex PCR; in TCRdb, only in-frame clones are kept and a portion is missing. This table holds under 30,000 clones, around three quarters found once. The sequenced sample consisted of CD45RA- memory CD4+ T cells from PBMCs. The origin of the receptors is a human donor with narcolepsy.

The sample holds a few counts of this clone. The chain couples TRBV29-1 to TRBJ1-1, with a weak D call TRBD1 (5 bases). V dropped 0 bases and J dropped 13 bases, with 15 bases sitting between them. The germline CDR1 and CDR2 sequences are SQVTM and ANQGSEA. This CDR3 has 12 residues. CDR3 sequence reads: CSVEEPRGVGFF. The CDR3 region has the DNA TGCAGCGTTGAAGAGCCCCGGGGGGTCGGTTTCTTT.

The V gene is TRBV13, the J gene TRBJ2-5; the match to TRBD1 covers 8 bases. The CDR3 has 15 amino acids. Germline V gives CDR1 PRHDT, CDR2 FYEKMQ (reference sequence). Unmatched junction bases numbered 4, after V lost 3 bases and J lost 1 base. The chain's CDR3 is CASSFRTGTQETQYF. The DNA of the CDR3 is TGTGCCAGCAGCTTCAGGACAGGGACCCAAGAGACCCAGTACTTC.

The DNA of the CDR3 is TGTGCCAGTACCCAGACGGACAGACTCTATGGCTACACCTTC. Amino acids: CASTQTDRLYGYTF. The chain combines TRBV19 with TRBJ1-2; TRBD1 is a possible D gene (6 bases). Trimming took 7 bases from V and 4 from J, leaving 16 bases between them. From germline, CDR1 is LNHDA and CDR2 SQIVND (reference sequence). This CDR3 spans 14 amino acids.

The chain is built from TRBV30 and TRBJ2-4; TRBD2 aligns across 8 bases. The CDR3 contains 16 residues. The trim removed 2 bases at V and 1 base at J, leaving 7 bases unmatched. Germline V gene sequence: CDR1 GTSNPN, CDR2 SVGIG (reference sequence). CDR3: CAWSLGLARAKNIQYF. The CDR3 coding sequence is TGTGCCTGGAGTCTCGGACTAGCTCGCGCCAAAAACATTCAGTACTTC.

The chain has TRBV7-3 and TRBJ1-6; 9 bases align to TRBD1. There are 15 residues in the CDR3. Per germline, CDR1 SGHTA and CDR2 FQGTGA. V lost 2 bases to trimming and J lost 8 bases; unmatched junction nucleotides: 4. The CDR3 region is CASSLAQGAHSPLHF. The DNA for the CDR3 is TGTGCCAGCAGCTTAGCACAGGGGGCGCATTCACCCCTCCACTTT. Combining the CDR3 with reference TRBV7-3 and TRBJ1-6 gives the whole variable domain GAGVSQTPSNKVTEKGKYVELRCDPISGHTALYWYRQSLGQGPEFLIYFQGTGAADDSGLPNDRFFAVRPEGSVSTLKIQRTERGDSAVYLCASSLAQGAHSPLHFGNGTRLTVT.